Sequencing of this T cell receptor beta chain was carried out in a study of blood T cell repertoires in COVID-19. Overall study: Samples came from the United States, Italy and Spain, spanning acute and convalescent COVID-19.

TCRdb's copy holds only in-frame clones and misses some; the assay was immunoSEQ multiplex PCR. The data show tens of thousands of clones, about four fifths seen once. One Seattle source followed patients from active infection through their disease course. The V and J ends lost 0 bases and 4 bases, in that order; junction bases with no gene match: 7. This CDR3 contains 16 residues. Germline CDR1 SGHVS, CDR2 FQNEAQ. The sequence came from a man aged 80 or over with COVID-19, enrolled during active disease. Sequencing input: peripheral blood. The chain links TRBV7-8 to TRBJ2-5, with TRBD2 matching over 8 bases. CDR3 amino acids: CASSLALAGGPETQYF. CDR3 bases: TGTGCCAGCAGCTTAGCGCTGGCGGGGGGACCAGAGACCCAGTACTTC. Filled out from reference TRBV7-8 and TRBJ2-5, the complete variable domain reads GAGVSQSPRYKVAKRGQDVALRCDPISGHVSLFWYQQALGQGPEFLTYFQNEAQLDKSGLPSDRFFAERPEGSVSTLKIQRTQQEDSAVYLCASSLALAGGPETQYFGPGTRLLVL.